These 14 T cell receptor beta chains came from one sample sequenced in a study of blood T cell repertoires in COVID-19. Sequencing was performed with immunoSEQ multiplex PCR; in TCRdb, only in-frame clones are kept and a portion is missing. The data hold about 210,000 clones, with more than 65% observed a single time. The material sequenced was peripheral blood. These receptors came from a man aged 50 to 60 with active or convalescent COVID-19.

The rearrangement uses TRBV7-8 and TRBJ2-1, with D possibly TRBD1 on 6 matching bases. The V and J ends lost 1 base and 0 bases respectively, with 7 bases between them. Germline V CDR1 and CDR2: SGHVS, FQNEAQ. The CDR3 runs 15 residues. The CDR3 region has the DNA TGTGCCAGCAGCTTAGGAGGGGGCTCCTACAATGAGCAGTTCTTC. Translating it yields CASSLGGGSYNEQFF.

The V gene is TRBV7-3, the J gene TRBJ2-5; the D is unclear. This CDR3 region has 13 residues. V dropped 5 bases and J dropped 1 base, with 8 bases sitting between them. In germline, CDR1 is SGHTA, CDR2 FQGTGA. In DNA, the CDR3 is TGTGCCAGCAGCCTCGGTGGCCAAGAGACCCAGTACTTC. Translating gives CASSLGGQETQYF.

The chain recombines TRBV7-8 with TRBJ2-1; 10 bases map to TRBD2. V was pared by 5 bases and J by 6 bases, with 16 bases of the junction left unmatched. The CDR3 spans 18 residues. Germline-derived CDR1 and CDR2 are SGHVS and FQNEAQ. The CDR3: CASSPSRGSGRQINEQFF. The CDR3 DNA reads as TGTGCCAGCAGCCCATCCCGGGGTAGCGGGAGGCAAATCAATGAGCAGTTCTTC.

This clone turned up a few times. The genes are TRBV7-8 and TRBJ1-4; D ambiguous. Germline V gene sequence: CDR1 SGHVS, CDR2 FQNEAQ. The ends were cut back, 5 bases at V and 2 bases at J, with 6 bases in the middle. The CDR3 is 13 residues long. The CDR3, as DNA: TGTGCCAGCAGCCCCGGGACTAATGAAAAACTGTTTTTT. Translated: CASSPGTNEKLFF.

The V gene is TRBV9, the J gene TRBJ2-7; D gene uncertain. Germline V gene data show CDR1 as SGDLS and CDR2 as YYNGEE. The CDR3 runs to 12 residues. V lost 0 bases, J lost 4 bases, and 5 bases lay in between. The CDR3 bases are TGTGCCAGCAGCGTAGACGGGTACGAGCAGTACTTC. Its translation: CASSVDGYEQYF.

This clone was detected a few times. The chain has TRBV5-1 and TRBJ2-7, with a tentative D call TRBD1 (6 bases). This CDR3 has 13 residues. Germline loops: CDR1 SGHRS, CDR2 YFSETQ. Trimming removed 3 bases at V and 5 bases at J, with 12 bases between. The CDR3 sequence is CASSWDGTHEQYF. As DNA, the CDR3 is TGCGCCAGCAGCTGGGACGGGACACACGAGCAGTACTTC.

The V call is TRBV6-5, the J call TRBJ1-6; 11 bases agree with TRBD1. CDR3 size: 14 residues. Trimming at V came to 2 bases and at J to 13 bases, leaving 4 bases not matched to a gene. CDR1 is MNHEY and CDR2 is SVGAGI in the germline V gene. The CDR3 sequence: CASSYPGQGVPLHF. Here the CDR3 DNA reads TGTGCCAGCAGTTACCCGGGACAGGGGGTTCCCCTCCACTTT.

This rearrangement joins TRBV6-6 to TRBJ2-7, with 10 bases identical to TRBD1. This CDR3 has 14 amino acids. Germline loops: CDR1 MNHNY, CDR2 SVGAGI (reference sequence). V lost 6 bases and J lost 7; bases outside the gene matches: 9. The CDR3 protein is CASSQGQGMREQYF. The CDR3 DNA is TGTGCCAGCAGCCAGGGACAGGGGATGCGGGAGCAGTACTTC.

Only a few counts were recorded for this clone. The CDR3: CASSELRTPNTEAFF. The CDR3, as DNA: TGTGCCAGCAGTGAATTAAGGACACCGAACACTGAAGCTTTCTTT. The chain is built from TRBV25-1 and TRBJ1-1; tentative D call: TRBD1 (5 bases). CDR3 length equals 15 residues. The germline V gene has CDR1 MGHDK and CDR2 SYGVNS. V lost 1 base and J 1 base, leaving 10 bases between the germline ends.

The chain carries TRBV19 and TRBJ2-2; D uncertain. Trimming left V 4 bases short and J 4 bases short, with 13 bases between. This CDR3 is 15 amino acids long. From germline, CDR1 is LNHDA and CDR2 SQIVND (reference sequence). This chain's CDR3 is CASSTLQLVTGELFF. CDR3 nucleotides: TGTGCCAGTAGTACCCTCCAACTTGTCACCGGGGAGCTGTTTTTT.

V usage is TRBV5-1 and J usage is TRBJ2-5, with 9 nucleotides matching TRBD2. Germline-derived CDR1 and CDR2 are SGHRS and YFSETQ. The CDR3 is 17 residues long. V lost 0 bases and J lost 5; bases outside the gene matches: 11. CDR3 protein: CASSLEGGGRAAETQYF. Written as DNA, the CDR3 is TGCGCCAGCAGCTTGGAAGGTGGCGGGAGGGCCGCGGAGACCCAGTACTTC.

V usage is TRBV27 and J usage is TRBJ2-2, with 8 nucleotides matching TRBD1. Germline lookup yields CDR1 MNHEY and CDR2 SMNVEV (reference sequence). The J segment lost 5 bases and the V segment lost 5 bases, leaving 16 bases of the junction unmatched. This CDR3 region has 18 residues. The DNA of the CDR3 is TGTGCCAGCAGTCTAACCCCTGACAGGGGTTGGTTTACCGGGGAGCTGTTTTTT. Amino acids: CASSLTPDRGWFTGELFF.

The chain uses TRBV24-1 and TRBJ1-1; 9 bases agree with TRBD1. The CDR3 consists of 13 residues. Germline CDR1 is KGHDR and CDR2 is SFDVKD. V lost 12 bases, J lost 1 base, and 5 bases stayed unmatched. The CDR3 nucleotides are TGTGCCGCACAGGGGGCTCGGAACACTGAAGCTTTCTTT. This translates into CAAQGARNTEAFF.

CDR3: CASSPRGGANEKLFF. For the CDR3, the DNA is TGTGCCAGCAGCCCGCGAGGGGGGGCTAATGAAAAACTGTTTTTT. V and J are TRBV7-2 and TRBJ1-4, with TRBD1 as a possible D gene (6 bases). Per germline, CDR1 SGHTA and CDR2 FQGNSA. With 5 bases removed from V and 3 bases from J, the gap between germline ends came to 13 bases. This CDR3 is built from 15 residues.